This T cell receptor beta chain was profiled in a study of metastatic and nonmetastatic thyroid tumors. TCRdb re-called the PCR reads via MiXCR. Altogether 30,000 to 35,000 clones are present, roughly 15% being singletons, with the ten largest covering around a fifth. Germline V CDR1 and CDR2: MNHNS, SASEGT. V gave up 6 bases and J gave up 3 bases; unmatched junction bases: 7. The CDR3 consists of 15 residues. This clone is medium-sized in the sample. Ahead of thyroid surgery, no patient had received treatment of any kind. Specimen: blood. The receptor was derived from a male donor with papillary thyroid cancer or a benign thyroid nodule (not recorded which). Some clones in this sample may be carry-over from other donors' samples. The V and J genes are TRBV6-1 and TRBJ1-3; 8 bases match TRBD1. The CDR3 bases are TGTGCCAGCAGGCGGGTGACAGGGGATGGAAACACCATATATTTT. Translating gives CASRRVTGDGNTIYF.